These T cell receptor beta chains were read from a single sample in a study of T cells in Graves' hyperthyroidism and ophthalmopathy. TCRdb reanalysed the multiplex PCR reads using MiXCR and keeps one entry per CDR3 protein. There are about 640,000 distinct CDR3 sequences in the sample; about 20% occur only once, and under 35% lies in the top ten. The specimen sequenced was blood. These receptors all stem from a man aged 30 to 45 with Graves' ophthalmopathy. Both conserved end residues are trimmed from each CDR3. Each record gives: CDR3 protein, clone size, D gene, V gene. The D gene is left open where the match is weak. Clone size is not always given. Where it is, it says once, few, many or a class for expanded clones.

CDR3 protein: ASSYKAGNIAYEQY; clone size: many; D gene: NA; V gene: TRBV6-5
CDR3 protein: SLNSGSSYEQY; clone size: NA; D gene: TRBD2; V gene: TRBV20-1
CDR3 protein: ASSTTGDWEQY; clone size: few; D gene: TRBD1; V gene: TRBV7-9
CDR3 protein: ASSPKTPQDFLQETQY; clone size: NA; D gene: NA; V gene: TRBV28
CDR3 protein: SARMSGRGRLTNEQF; clone size: few; D gene: TRBD2; V gene: TRBV20-1
CDR3 protein: ASSGDGPAQY; clone size: few; D gene: NA; V gene: TRBV2
CDR3 protein: ASSSGRQRQIWEQF; clone size: few; D gene: NA; V gene: TRBV7-9
CDR3 protein: ASSQRSGLAGFNEQF; clone size: few; D gene: TRBD2; V gene: TRBV14
CDR3 protein: ASTLAGDGAYNEQF; clone size: NA; D gene: TRBD2; V gene: TRBV19
CDR3 protein: ASRGDATQNYGYT; clone size: many; D gene: NA; V gene: TRBV6-1
CDR3 protein: ASSFGTGITDTQY; clone size: NA; D gene: TRBD1; V gene: TRBV5-4
CDR3 protein: ASSRGEDIQY; clone size: NA; D gene: NA; V gene: TRBV3-1
CDR3 protein: ASSYDINRDRVPSSSYNEQF; clone size: few; D gene: TRBD1; V gene: TRBV6-6
CDR3 protein: ASSQGHRNTEAF; clone size: many; D gene: NA; V gene: TRBV3-1
CDR3 protein: ASSFPSGRRNEQF; clone size: NA; D gene: TRBD2; V gene: TRBV5-1
CDR3 protein: ASSQQQGLAKNIQY; clone size: NA; D gene: NA; V gene: TRBV4-1
CDR3 protein: ASSQAKQGTGYT; clone size: many; D gene: NA; V gene: TRBV3-1
CDR3 protein: ASSPTSGRAVSYEQY; clone size: many; D gene: TRBD2; V gene: TRBV5-1
CDR3 protein: ASWGAGITGELF; clone size: few; D gene: TRBD2; V gene: TRBV28
CDR3 protein: ASSYYSGRSTDTQY; clone size: many; D gene: TRBD2; V gene: TRBV27
CDR3 protein: ASSSSPVQPQH; clone size: NA; D gene: NA; V gene: TRBV27
CDR3 protein: ASRETGTGRQETQY; clone size: few; D gene: TRBD1; V gene: TRBV4-1
CDR3 protein: ACSRDGSGTGELF; clone size: NA; D gene: NA; V gene: TRBV6-1
CDR3 protein: SASPRTAGYGYT; clone size: few; D gene: NA; V gene: TRBV20-1
CDR3 protein: ASSPWEREPNNEQF; clone size: NA; D gene: TRBD2; V gene: TRBV27
CDR3 protein: ASSLGEGRQPQH; clone size: few; D gene: NA; V gene: TRBV7-2
CDR3 protein: ASSSFAGTAYEQY; clone size: few; D gene: TRBD1; V gene: TRBV11-1
CDR3 protein: ASSDPRNEQF; clone size: few; D gene: NA; V gene: TRBV2
CDR3 protein: SATPGLATYEQY; clone size: many; D gene: TRBD2; V gene: TRBV20-1
CDR3 protein: ASSPDPRRPEAF; clone size: few; D gene: NA; V gene: TRBV7-9
CDR3 protein: ASSTGLDQPQH; clone size: few; D gene: NA; V gene: TRBV7-2
CDR3 protein: ASKGSGQGYEQY; clone size: NA; D gene: TRBD1; V gene: TRBV12-3/TRBV12-4
CDR3 protein: ASSFRGGFGYEQY; clone size: NA; D gene: NA; V gene: TRBV28
CDR3 protein: ASSLTSGTIRTYEQY; clone size: NA; D gene: TRBD2; V gene: TRBV10-2
CDR3 protein: ASSQAATGFYGYT; clone size: many; D gene: NA; V gene: TRBV3-1
CDR3 protein: ASSLDWQGNGYT; clone size: few; D gene: NA; V gene: TRBV11-2
CDR3 protein: SAREGSFQY; clone size: few; D gene: NA; V gene: TRBV20-1